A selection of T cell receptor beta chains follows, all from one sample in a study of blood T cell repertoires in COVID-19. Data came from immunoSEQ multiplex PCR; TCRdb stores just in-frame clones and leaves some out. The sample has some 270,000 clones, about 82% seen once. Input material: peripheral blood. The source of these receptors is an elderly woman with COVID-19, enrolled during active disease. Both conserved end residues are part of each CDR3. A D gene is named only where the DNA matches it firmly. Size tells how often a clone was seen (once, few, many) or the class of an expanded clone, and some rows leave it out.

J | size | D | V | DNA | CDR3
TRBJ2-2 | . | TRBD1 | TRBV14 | TGTGCCAGCAGCGGACAGGGGACCGGGGAGCTGTTTTTT | CASSGQGTGELFF
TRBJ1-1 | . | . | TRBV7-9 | TGTGCCAGCAGCTTACGGGCGGGCACTGAAGCTTTCTTT | CASSLRAGTEAFF
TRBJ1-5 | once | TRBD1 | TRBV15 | TGTGCCACCAGCAGACGGCCGGGACAGGGATCGGTGATCAATCAGCCCCAGCATTTT | CATSRRPGQGSVINQPQHF
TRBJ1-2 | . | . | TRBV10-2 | TGCGCCAGCAGTGTGGGTTCTGGAGGGGTCGGCTACACCTTC | CASSVGSGGVGYTF
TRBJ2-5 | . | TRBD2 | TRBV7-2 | TGTGCCAGCAGCTTGATAGCGGGGGCCAACCAAGAGACCCAGTACTTC | CASSLIAGANQETQYF
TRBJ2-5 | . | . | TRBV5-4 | TGTGCCAGCAGCTCCTCCGGGGGAGAGACCCAGTACTTC | CASSSSGGETQYF
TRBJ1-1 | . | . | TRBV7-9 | TGTGCCAGCAGTCCCGACTTTGTTGAAGCTTTCTTT | CASSPDFVEAFF
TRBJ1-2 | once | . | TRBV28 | TGTGCCAGCACTCTACAGGTTCCTGCCTATGGCTACACCTTC | CASTLQVPAYGYTF
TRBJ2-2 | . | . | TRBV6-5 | TGTGCCAGCAGGAACAGCTACTTGAACACCGGGGAGCTGTTTTTT | CASRNSYLNTGELFF
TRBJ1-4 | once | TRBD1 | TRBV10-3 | TGTGCCATCAGTTCGACAGGGGGTAATGAAAAACTGTTTTTT | CAISSTGGNEKLFF
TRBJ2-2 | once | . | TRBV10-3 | TGTGCCACCGAGGGTACAGGGCATCACGGGGAGCTGTTTTTT | CATEGTGHHGELFF
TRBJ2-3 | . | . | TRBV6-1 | TGTGCCAGCAGTGAACTAGCTTGGGGTCCAGATACGCAGTATTTT | CASSELAWGPDTQYF
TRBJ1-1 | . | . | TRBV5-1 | TGCGCCAGCAGCTTCTCAGGGTCCCACACTGAAGCTTTCTTT | CASSFSGSHTEAFF
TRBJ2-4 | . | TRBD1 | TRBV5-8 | TGTGCCAGCAGCAAGGGACAGGGGAAAAACATTCAGTACTTC | CASSKGQGKNIQYF
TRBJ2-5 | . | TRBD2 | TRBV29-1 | TGCAGCGTTGCCCCCTCTAGCGGGCGGGAGACCCAGTACTTC | CSVAPSSGRETQYF
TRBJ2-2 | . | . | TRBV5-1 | TGCGCCAGCAGCTCGGGACAAACAAACACCGGGGAGCTGTTTTTT | CASSSGQTNTGELFF
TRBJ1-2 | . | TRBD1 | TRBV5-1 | TGCGCCAGCAGCCTGGAGGGGGCGGGTGGCTACACCTTC | CASSLEGAGGYTF
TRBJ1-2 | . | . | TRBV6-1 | TGTGCCAGCAGTGAAATCGTCCAGAGGGGGGGCGGCTACACCTTC | CASSEIVQRGGGYTF
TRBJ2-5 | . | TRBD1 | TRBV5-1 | TGCGCCAGCAGCTGGGGACAGATCCAAGAGACCCAGTACTTC | CASSWGQIQETQYF
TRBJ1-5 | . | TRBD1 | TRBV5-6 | TGTGCCAGCAGCTTGGGACAGGGTGGCAATCAGCCCCAGCATTTT | CASSLGQGGNQPQHF
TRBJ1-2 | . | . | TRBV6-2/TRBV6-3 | TGTGCCAGCAGTTACTCGAGTGGGGGCGCCTATGGCTACACCTTC | CASSYSSGGAYGYTF
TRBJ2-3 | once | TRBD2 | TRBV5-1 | TGCGCCAGCAGCTTGGTCTCTAGCGGGGGCGCGGATACGCAGTATTTT | CASSLVSSGGADTQYF
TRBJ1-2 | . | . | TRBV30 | TGTGCCTGGAGCGCAGGGTCCGGCTACACCTTC | CAWSAGSGYTF
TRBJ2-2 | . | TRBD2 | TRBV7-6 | TGTGCCAGCAGCTTACGTACCCGGGGGGAGACGAACACCGGGGAGCTGTTTTTT | CASSLRTRGETNTGELFF
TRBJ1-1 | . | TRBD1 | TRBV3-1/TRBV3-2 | TGTGCCAGCAGCCGCGTCACAGGGGTCACTGAAGCTTTCTTT | CASSRVTGVTEAFF
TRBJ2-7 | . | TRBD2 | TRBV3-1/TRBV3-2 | TGTGCCGGCAGCCTAAAGCGGGGGGCCTCCTACGAGCAGTACTTC | CAGSLKRGASYEQYF